This TCR beta chain was retrieved from a study of identical twins. Findings and caveats of the study: Beta out-of-frame twin sharing showed a weaker excess. Abundant beta clonotypes from cord blood had fewer insertions, unlike memory repertoires, which showed none. Shared out-of-frame alpha sequences (those common to twins) showed excess low generation probability.

This CDR3 spans 16 amino acids. Per the germline V gene, CDR1 is MDHEN and CDR2 is SYDVKM. V gave up 3 bases and J gave up 2 bases, with 15 bases separating them. This clonotype was observed a handful of times. Its antigen remains unidentified. A universal primer site was added by template switching, and unique molecular identifiers were carried by the cDNA. TCRdb reprocessed the 5' RACE reads via MiXCR and lists one record per CDR3 protein. Here the sample spans approximately 1.8 million distinct CDR3 sequences, 25% to 35% being singletons. The TCR sequence derives from a newborn girl in good health. Sequencing was performed on cord blood. The rearrangement links TRBV28 to TRBJ2-3; perhaps TRBD1 as D (6 bases). The CDR3 DNA is TGTGCCAGCAGTTTGGCGACAGGAAGGGTCACAGATACGCAGTATTTT. Translated, it gives CASSLATGRVTDTQYF.